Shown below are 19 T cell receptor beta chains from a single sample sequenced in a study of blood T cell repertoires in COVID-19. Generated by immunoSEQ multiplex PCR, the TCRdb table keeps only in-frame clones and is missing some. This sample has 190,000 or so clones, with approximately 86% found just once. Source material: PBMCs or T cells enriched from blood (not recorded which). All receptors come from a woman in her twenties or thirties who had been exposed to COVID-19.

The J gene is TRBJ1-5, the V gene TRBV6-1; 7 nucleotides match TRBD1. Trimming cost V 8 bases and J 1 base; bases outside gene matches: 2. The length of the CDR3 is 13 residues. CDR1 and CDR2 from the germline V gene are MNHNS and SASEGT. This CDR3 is CASQGESNQPQHF. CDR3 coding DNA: TGTGCCAGCCAGGGGGAGAGCAATCAGCCCCAGCATTTT.

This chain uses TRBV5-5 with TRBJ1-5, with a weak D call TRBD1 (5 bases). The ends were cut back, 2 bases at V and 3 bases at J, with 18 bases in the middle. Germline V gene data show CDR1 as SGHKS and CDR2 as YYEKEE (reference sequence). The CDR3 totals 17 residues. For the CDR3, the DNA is TGTGCCAGCAGCTTAACATCTCACGCAGGGAACAATCAGCCCCAGCATTTT. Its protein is CASSLTSHAGNNQPQHF.

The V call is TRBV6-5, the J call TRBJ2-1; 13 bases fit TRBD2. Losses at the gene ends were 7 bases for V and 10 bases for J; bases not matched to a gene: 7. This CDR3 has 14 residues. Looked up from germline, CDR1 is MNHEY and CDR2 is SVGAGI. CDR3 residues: CASTPPTSGGEQFF. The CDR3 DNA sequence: TGTGCCAGCACCCCCCCGACTAGCGGGGGGGAGCAGTTCTTC.

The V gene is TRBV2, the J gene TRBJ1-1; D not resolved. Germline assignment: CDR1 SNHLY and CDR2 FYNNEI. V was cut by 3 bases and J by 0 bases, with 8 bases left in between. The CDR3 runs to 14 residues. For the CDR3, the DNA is TGTGCCAGCAGTGATGAACAGATGAACACTGAAGCTTTCTTT. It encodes CASSDEQMNTEAFF.

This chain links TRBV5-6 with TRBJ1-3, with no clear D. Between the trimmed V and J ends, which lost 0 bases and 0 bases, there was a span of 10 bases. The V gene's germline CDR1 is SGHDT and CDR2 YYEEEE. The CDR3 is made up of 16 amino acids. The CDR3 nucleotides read TGTGCCAGCAGCTTGGTGGCAGATTACTCTGGAAACACCATATATTTT. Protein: CASSLVADYSGNTIYF.

The CDR3 loop reads CASARPGGSGNTIYF. Here the CDR3 DNA reads TGTGCCAGCGCGCGTCCGGGGGGCTCTGGAAACACCATATATTTT. The chain is built from TRBV7-2 and TRBJ1-3, with TRBD1 as a possible D gene (5 bases). This CDR3 has 15 amino acids. With 8 bases removed from V and 0 bases from J, the gap between germline ends came to 14 bases. Germline CDR1 and CDR2: SGHTA and FQGNSA.

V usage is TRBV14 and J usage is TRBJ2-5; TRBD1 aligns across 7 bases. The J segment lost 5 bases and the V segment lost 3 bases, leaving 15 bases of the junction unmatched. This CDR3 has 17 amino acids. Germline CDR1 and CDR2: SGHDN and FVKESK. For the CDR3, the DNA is TGTGCCAGCAGCCAGGACGTTCCCCGACAGGGAAGGGAGACCCAGTACTTC. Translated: CASSQDVPRQGRETQYF.

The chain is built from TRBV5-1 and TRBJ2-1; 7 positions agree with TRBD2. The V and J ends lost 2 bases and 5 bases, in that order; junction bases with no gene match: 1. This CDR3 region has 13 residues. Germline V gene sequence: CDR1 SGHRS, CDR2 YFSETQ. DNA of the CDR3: TGCGCCAGCAGCTTCGGGGGGAACAATGAGCAGTTCTTC. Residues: CASSFGGNNEQFF.

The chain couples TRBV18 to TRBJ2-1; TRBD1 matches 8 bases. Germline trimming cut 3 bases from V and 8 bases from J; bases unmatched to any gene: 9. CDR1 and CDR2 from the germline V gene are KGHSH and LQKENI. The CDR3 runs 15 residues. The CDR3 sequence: CASSPVAGGEDEQFF. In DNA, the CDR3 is TGTGCCAGCTCACCGGTGGCAGGGGGCGAGGATGAGCAGTTCTTC.

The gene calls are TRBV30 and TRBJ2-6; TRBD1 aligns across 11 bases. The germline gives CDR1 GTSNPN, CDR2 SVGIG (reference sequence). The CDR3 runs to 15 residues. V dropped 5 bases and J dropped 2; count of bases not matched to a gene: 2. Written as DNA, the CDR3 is TGTGCCTGGCGGACAGGGGGCGCTGGGGCCAACGTCCTGACTTTC. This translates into CAWRTGGAGANVLTF.

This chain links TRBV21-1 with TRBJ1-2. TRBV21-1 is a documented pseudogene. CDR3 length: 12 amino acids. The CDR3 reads CASMEAQYGYTF. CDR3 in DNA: TGTGCCAGCATGGAGGCACAGTATGGCTACACCTTC.

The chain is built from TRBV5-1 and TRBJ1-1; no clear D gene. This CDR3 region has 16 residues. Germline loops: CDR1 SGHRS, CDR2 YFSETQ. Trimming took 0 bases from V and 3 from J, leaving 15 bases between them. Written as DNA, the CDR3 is TGCGCCAGCAGCTTGGCTGGAAAGTCGGCGGACACTGAAGCTTTCTTT. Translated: CASSLAGKSADTEAFF.

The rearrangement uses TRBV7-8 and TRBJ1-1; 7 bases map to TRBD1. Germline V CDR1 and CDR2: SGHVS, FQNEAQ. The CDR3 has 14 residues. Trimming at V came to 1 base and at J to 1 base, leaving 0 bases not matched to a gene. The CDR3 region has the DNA TGTGCCAGCAGCTTAGGACAGGGGAACACTGAAGCTTTCTTT. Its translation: CASSLGQGNTEAFF.

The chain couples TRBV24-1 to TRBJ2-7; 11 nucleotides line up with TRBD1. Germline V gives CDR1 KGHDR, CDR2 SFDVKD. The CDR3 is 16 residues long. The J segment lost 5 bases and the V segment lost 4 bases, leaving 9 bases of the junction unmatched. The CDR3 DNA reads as TGTGCCACCAGTGACCCAGGACAGGGGGCTAACGACGAGCAGTACTTC. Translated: CATSDPGQGANDEQYF.

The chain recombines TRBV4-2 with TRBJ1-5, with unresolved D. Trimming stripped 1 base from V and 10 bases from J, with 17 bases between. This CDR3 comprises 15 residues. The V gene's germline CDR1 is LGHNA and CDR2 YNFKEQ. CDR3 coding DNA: TGTGCCAGCAGCCAAGTTCGGCAGGTGACAAGCCCCCAGCATTTT. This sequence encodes CASSQVRQVTSPQHF.

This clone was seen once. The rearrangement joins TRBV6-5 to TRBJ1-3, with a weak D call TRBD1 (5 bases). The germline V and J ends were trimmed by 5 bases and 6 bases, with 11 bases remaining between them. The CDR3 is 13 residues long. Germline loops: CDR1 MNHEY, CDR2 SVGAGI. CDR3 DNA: TGTGCCAGCAGTAGTACACAGGAAAACACCATATATTTT. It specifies CASSSTQENTIYF.

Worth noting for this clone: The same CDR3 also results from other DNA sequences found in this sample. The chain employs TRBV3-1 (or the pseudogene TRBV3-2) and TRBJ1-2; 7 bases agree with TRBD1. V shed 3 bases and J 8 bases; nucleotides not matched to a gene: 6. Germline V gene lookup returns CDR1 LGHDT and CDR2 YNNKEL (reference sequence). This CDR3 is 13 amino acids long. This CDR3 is CASSQGDRGGYTF. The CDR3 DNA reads TGTGCCAGCAGCCAGGGGGACAGAGGGGGCTACACCTTC.

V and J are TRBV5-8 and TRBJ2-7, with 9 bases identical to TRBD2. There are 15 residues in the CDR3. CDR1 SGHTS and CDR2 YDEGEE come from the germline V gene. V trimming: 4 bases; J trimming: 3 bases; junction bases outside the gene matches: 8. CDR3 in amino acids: CASSPNLAGIYEQYF. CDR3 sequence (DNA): TGTGCCAGCAGCCCCAACCTAGCGGGGATCTACGAGCAGTACTTC.

The CDR3 here is CASTSTSHSYNEQFF. CDR3 nucleotides: TGTGCCAGCACTTCCACTAGCCACTCCTACAATGAGCAGTTCTTC. The V call is TRBV6-5, the J call TRBJ2-1; tentative D call: TRBD2 (6 bases). The CDR3 contains 15 residues. Germline values: CDR1 MNHEY, CDR2 SVGAGI. V was pared by 7 bases and J by 0 bases, with 13 bases between.